The clone carrying this T cell receptor (beta chain) showed up just a few times. This sample includes further DNA sequences coding for the same CDR3. In the original processing: Reference gene primer amplification gave estimated nucleated cell counts. The data were produced by immunoSEQ multiplex PCR, yet TCRdb's version contains in-frame clones alone and is incomplete. Clone size and the V and J calls come from that table; the DNA yielded D and trimming. The sample lists 62,000 or so clones, over 60% occurring once. This specimen comes from a study of blood T cell repertoires in COVID-19. Study-wide context: The United States, Italy and Spain supplied acute and convalescent COVID-19 samples. T cells, B-cell-depleted T cells, or PBMCs supplied cDNA or gDNA.

This CDR3 region has 13 residues. CDR1 and CDR2 from the germline V gene are KGHSH and LQKENI. V was pared by 2 bases and J by 2 bases, with 6 bases between. Sample: peripheral blood. The J gene is TRBJ1-1, the V gene TRBV18; D call uncertain. This receptor was taken from a human donor in a cohort sampled during active COVID-19. The CDR3 nucleotides are TGTGCCAGCTCACCAAACGGTAACACTGAAGCTTTCTTT. Translating gives CASSPNGNTEAFF. Combining the CDR3 with reference TRBV18 and TRBJ1-1 gives the whole variable domain NAGVMQNPRHLVRRRGQEARLRCSPMKGHSHVYWYRQLPEEGLKFMVYLQKENIIDESGMPKERFSAEFPKEGPSILRIQQVVRGDSAAYFCASSPNGNTEAFFGQGTRLTVV.